Below are 31 T cell receptor beta chains sequenced from a single sample in a study of blood T cell repertoires in COVID-19 (TCRdb year 2020). Library preparation was by the immunoSEQ multiplex PCR assay. TCRdb re-hosts the immuneACCESS table, in-frame sequences only. Its copies lack some clones; in the studies checked, an unresolved V gene accounts for under half of them, and the cause for the rest is not known. The sample has about 190,000 clones on record, 75% to 80% of them singletons. The top ten clones comprise approximately 26% of the sample. Sequences were obtained from peripheral blood. All receptors come from a woman aged 70 to 79 with acute or convalescent COVID-19.

The CDR3 DNA follows: TGTGCCAGCAGCCTGGGGACAAACAATGAAAAACTGTTTTTT. Translated: CASSLGTNNEKLFF. The rearrangement links TRBV7-9 to TRBJ1-4; TRBD1 is a possible D gene (6 bases). The CDR3 runs to 14 residues. Trimming pared 5 bases from V and 5 bases from J, leaving 12 bases between. Germline CDR1 SEHNR, CDR2 FQNEAQ (reference sequence).

The V and J genes are TRBV6-5 and TRBJ2-2; tentatively, D is TRBD2 (6 bases). The CDR3 covers 14 residues. Trimming took 6 bases from V and 8 from J, leaving 16 bases between them. Germline CDR1 reads MNHEY; CDR2 reads SVGAGI. CDR3 nucleotides: TGTGCCAGCAGGATGCCGGAGGAGGGAGGGGAGCTGTTTTTT. This sequence encodes CASRMPEEGGELFF.

This clone has at least ten counts. The rearrangement uses TRBV2 and TRBJ1-2; D gene unclear. This CDR3 has 13 amino acids. Per the germline V gene, CDR1 is SNHLY and CDR2 is FYNNEI. Trimming cost V 0 bases and J 3 bases, with 5 bases left between them. CDR3 sequence: CASSEALDYGYTF. As DNA, the CDR3 is TGTGCCAGCAGTGAAGCCTTAGACTATGGCTACACCTTC.

This chain connects TRBV29-1 to TRBJ2-3, with D perhaps TRBD1 or TRBD2 (5 bases each). Germline V gene lookup returns CDR1 SQVTM and CDR2 ANQGSEA. The CDR3 covers 12 residues. V dropped 7 bases and J dropped 6 bases, with 14 bases sitting between them. CDR3 DNA sequence: TGCAGCGCGGGACCTACGTGGGATACGCAGTATTTT. It encodes CSAGPTWDTQYF.

This clone was detected once. This sequence joins TRBV30 and TRBJ1-5; no reliable D call. Germline V CDR1 and CDR2: GTSNPN, SVGIG (reference sequence). There are 13 residues in the CDR3. Deletions cut 3 bases from V and 0 bases from J, with 6 bases between. The CDR3 sequence: CAWRGDSNQPQHF. CDR3 bases: TGTGCCTGGAGAGGAGATAGCAATCAGCCCCAGCATTTT. Together with reference TRBV30 and TRBJ1-5, the CDR3 gives the full variable domain: SQTIHQWPATLVQPVGSPLSLECTVEGTSNPNLYWYRQAAGRGLQLLFYSVGIGQISSEVPQNLSASRPQDRQFILSSKKLLLSDSGFYLCAWRGDSNQPQHFGDGTRLSIL.

Notes on this clone: The CDR3 does not close with the conserved phenylalanine or tryptophan, likely indicating a read error. Because the CDR3's place on the DNA is in doubt, the DNA is left out and the CDR3 is given as listed by TCRdb. The CDR3 is CSVILLAGVNLL. The chain has TRBV29-1 and TRBJ2-7; the table's D call, TRBD2, has no DNA check behind it. Germline values: CDR1 SQVTM, CDR2 ANQGSEA. The CDR3 numbers 12 amino acids, ends counted.

The rearrangement uses TRBV19 and TRBJ1-2; 11 positions match TRBD1. CDR3 size: 15 residues. The V gene end was trimmed by 3 bases and the J gene end by 4 bases; junction bases not matched to a gene: 4. From germline, CDR1 is LNHDA and CDR2 SQIVND (reference sequence). The CDR3 is CASSIGDRGIYGYTF. CDR3 sequence (DNA): TGTGCCAGTAGTATCGGGGACAGGGGGATCTATGGCTACACCTTC.

The rearrangement uses TRBV5-6 and TRBJ1-3, with D tentatively TRBD1 (5 bases). Trimming cost V 6 bases and J 2 bases, with 18 bases left between them. This CDR3 is built from 16 residues. In germline, CDR1 is SGHDT, CDR2 YYEEEE. The DNA for the CDR3 is TGTGCCAGCAAACCCCAGGGAAGGGGCGCTGGAAACACCATATATTTT. It codes for CASKPQGRGAGNTIYF. The full variable domain, with the rest looked up from reference TRBV5-6 and TRBJ1-3, is DAGVTQSPTHLIKTRGQQVTLRCSPKSGHDTVSWYQQALGQGPQFIFQYYEEEERQRGNFPDRFSGHQFPNYSSELNVNALLLGDSALYLCASKPQGRGAGNTIYFGEGSWLTVV.

This chain uses TRBV6-6 with TRBJ2-3; 7 nucleotides agree with TRBD1. The trim removed 7 bases at V and 4 bases at J, leaving 8 bases unmatched. This CDR3 spans 14 amino acids. Germline CDR1 and CDR2: MNHNY and SVGAGI (reference sequence). The DNA of the CDR3 is TGTGCCAGCAAAGGGGGCTTGGGACCAGATACGCAGTATTTT. This encodes CASKGGLGPDTQYF.

The chain has TRBV19 and TRBJ1-3; D call uncertain. V dropped 3 bases and J dropped 1 base, with 7 bases sitting between them. CDR1 is LNHDA and CDR2 is SQIVND in the germline V gene (reference sequence). The CDR3 is made up of 14 amino acids. The DNA of the CDR3 is TGTGCCAGTAGTATCGGGGTTTCTGGAAACACCATATATTTT. This codes for CASSIGVSGNTIYF.

This clone was counted many times. V and J are TRBV18 and TRBJ1-5; TRBD1 matches at 7 bases. The germline gives CDR1 KGHSH, CDR2 LQKENI. This CDR3 has 16 residues. The J segment lost 1 base and the V segment lost 3 bases, leaving 6 bases of the junction unmatched. The DNA for the CDR3 is TGTGCCAGCTCACCCGACAGGGCGGGAAGCAATCAGCCCCAGCATTTT. Translated, it gives CASSPDRAGSNQPQHF.

The genes are TRBV6-5 and TRBJ1-1, with D possibly TRBD1 on 5 matching bases. V was trimmed by 5 bases and J by 1 base, leaving 5 bases between them. The CDR3 is 12 amino acids. CDR1 and CDR2 from the germline V gene are MNHEY and SVGAGI. CDR3 in DNA: TGTGCCAGCAGTAGGGGGAACACTGAAGCTTTCTTT. This translates into CASSRGNTEAFF.

V is TRBV5-1 and J is TRBJ2-1, with a weak D call TRBD2 (6 bases). This CDR3 has 14 residues. CDR1 is SGHRS and CDR2 is YFSETQ in the germline V gene. V was shortened by 0 bases and J by 7 bases, with 11 bases between the two germline ends. DNA for the CDR3: TGCGCCAGCAGCTTGGGTCTAGCGCGTAATGAGCAGTTCTTC. Translating gives CASSLGLARNEQFF. Looking up the rest from reference TRBV5-1 and TRBJ2-1 gives the full variable domain: KAGVTQTPRYLIKTRGQQVTLSCSPISGHRSVSWYQQTPGQGLQFLFEYFSETQRNKGNFPGRFSGRQFSNSRSEMNVSTLELGDSALYLCASSLGLARNEQFFGPGTRLTVL.

The rearrangement links TRBV15 to TRBJ2-7; D is undetermined. V lost 0 bases, J lost 3 bases, and 6 bases lay in between. The CDR3 length is 13 residues. Germline lookup yields CDR1 LNHNV and CDR2 YYDKDF (reference sequence). The CDR3 DNA sequence: TGTGCCACCAGCAGAGAATCAGGCTACGAGCAGTACTTC. Encoded protein: CATSRESGYEQYF.

The chain combines TRBV3-1 (or the pseudogene TRBV3-2) with TRBJ1-2; D unresolved. This CDR3 region has 15 residues. The V gene's germline CDR1 is LGHDT and CDR2 YNNKEL (reference sequence). V was cut by 3 bases and J by 7 bases, with 18 bases left in between. CDR3 nucleotide sequence: TGTGCCAGCAGCCATCAAGTTTTCGGGTCGAGTGGCTACACCTTC. It yields the protein CASSHQVFGSSGYTF.

This clone was counted once. The chain uses TRBV11-3 and TRBJ2-1; unclear D gene. Germline V gene data show CDR1 as SGHNT and CDR2 as YENEEA. The CDR3 extends over 15 amino acids. Deletions cut 0 bases from V and 7 bases from J, with 13 bases between. The CDR3 sequence: CASSLDRGYGNEQFF. The CDR3 DNA reads as TGTGCCAGCAGCTTAGATCGAGGTTATGGGAATGAGCAGTTCTTC.

This clone was seen only once. J is TRBJ2-1 and V is TRBV10-3; D possibly corresponds to TRBD1 (5 bases). The CDR3 sequence is 13 residues long. The germline V gene encodes CDR1 ENHRY and CDR2 SYGVKD. Trimming removed 4 bases from V and 2 bases from J, with 6 bases in between. The CDR3 region has the DNA TGTGCCATCAGTGCAGGGACCTACAATGAGCAGTTCTTC. Protein sequence: CAISAGTYNEQFF.

The chain uses TRBV3-1 (or the pseudogene TRBV3-2) and TRBJ2-1; 7 nucleotides agree with TRBD2. J was trimmed by 9 bases and V by 4 bases; bases with no gene match: 15. This CDR3 has 16 amino acids. From germline, CDR1 is LGHDT and CDR2 YNNKEL (reference sequence). The CDR3 nucleotides read TGTGCCAGCAGCCCGCAGCTAGCGGTCTTATGGAGTGAGCAGTTCTTC. This translates into CASSPQLAVLWSEQFF.

This rearrangement joins TRBV5-1 to TRBJ1-2; 9 bases are shared with TRBD1. The CDR3 is 14 residues long. Germline values: CDR1 SGHRS, CDR2 YFSETQ. The trim removed 4 bases at V and 4 bases at J, leaving 5 bases unmatched. The CDR3 here is CASSAGTGSYGYTF. The DNA for the CDR3 is TGCGCCAGCAGCGCTGGGACAGGGAGCTATGGCTACACCTTC.

This clone has just a few counts. V is TRBV7-2 and J is TRBJ2-1, with 11 bases lining up with TRBD2. V shed 6 bases and J 7 bases; nucleotides not matched to a gene: 2. Per the germline V gene, CDR1 is SGHTA and CDR2 is FQGNSA. The CDR3 extends over 13 amino acids. DNA for the CDR3: TGTGCCAGCAGGACTAGCGGGATTAATGAGCAGTTCTTC. It specifies CASRTSGINEQFF. Filled out from reference TRBV7-2 and TRBJ2-1, the complete variable domain reads GAGVSQSPSNKVTEKGKDVELRCDPISGHTALYWYRQSLGQGLEFLIYFQGNSAPDKSGLPSDRFSAERTGGSVSTLTIQRTQQEDSAVYLCASRTSGINEQFFGPGTRLTVL.

The chain carries TRBV29-1 and TRBJ2-1; D uncertain. This CDR3 comprises 14 residues. With 0 bases removed from V and 9 bases from J, the gap between germline ends came to 15 bases. In germline, CDR1 is SQVTM, CDR2 ANQGSEA. The CDR3, as DNA: TGCAGCGTTGAAGATAGAATTCGCGCTGGTGAGCAGTTCTTC. As protein: CSVEDRIRAGEQFF.

This sequence joins TRBV3-1 (or the pseudogene TRBV3-2) and TRBJ1-2; a possible D gene is TRBD1 (6 bases). The CDR3 spans 15 residues. Germline CDR1 reads LGHDT; CDR2 reads YNNKEL (reference sequence). V dropped 1 base and J dropped 4 bases, with 13 bases sitting between them. The CDR3, as DNA: TGTGCCAGCAGCCAAGGGTCGGACAGTTCCTATGGCTACACCTTC. Protein sequence: CASSQGSDSSYGYTF.

The chain has TRBV6-4 and TRBJ2-2, with TRBD2 matching over 11 bases. The CDR3 is 15 residues long. Germline V gene sequence: CDR1 MRHNA, CDR2 SNTAGT. The ends lost 7 bases at V and 3 bases at J; junction bases unmatched: 4. The CDR3 sequence is CASKKTSGDTGELFF. CDR3 bases: TGTGCCAGCAAAAAGACTAGCGGGGACACCGGGGAGCTGTTTTTT.

V is TRBV5-5 and J is TRBJ1-2; D possibly corresponds to TRBD1 (5 bases). This CDR3 region has 14 residues. Germline CDR1 and CDR2: SGHKS and YYEKEE (reference sequence). Between the trimmed V and J ends, which lost 4 bases and 1 base, there was a span of 11 bases. Written as DNA, the CDR3 is TGTGCCAGCAGCCCACGGGGACTTAACTATGGCTACACCTTC. Translation: CASSPRGLNYGYTF.

V usage is TRBV12-3 or TRBV12-4 and J usage is TRBJ1-2; D is ambiguous. The V gene lost 5 bases and the J gene lost 8 bases, with 15 bases spanning the gap. The CDR3 is made up of 13 amino acids. CDR3 nucleotide sequence: TGTGCCAGCAGTCCCCGGAGGGAGGGAGGCTACACCTTC. Residues: CASSPRREGGYTF.

The gene calls are TRBV2 and TRBJ2-2; TRBD1 agrees at 7 bases. Germline values: CDR1 SNHLY, CDR2 FYNNEI. This CDR3 comprises 16 residues. The ends lost 2 bases at V and 0 bases at J; junction bases unmatched: 3. In nucleotides, the CDR3 is TGTGCCAGCAGTGAACAGGGACAGACGAACACCGGGGAGCTGTTTTTT. Residues: CASSEQGQTNTGELFF.

J is TRBJ2-3 and V is TRBV2; D may be TRBD2 (5 bases). The germline V and J ends were trimmed by 11 bases and 5 bases, with 17 bases remaining between them. Germline-derived CDR1 and CDR2 are SNHLY and FYNNEI. The CDR3 covers 13 residues. CDR3 residues: CAGTIYGVDTQYF. CDR3 sequence (DNA): TGTGCCGGCACGATCTACGGGGTAGATACGCAGTATTTT.

This rearrangement joins TRBV10-2 to TRBJ1-2; a weak D match, TRBD1 (5 bases). This CDR3 spans 14 amino acids. Germline lookup yields CDR1 WSHSY and CDR2 SAAADI. V was clipped by 6 bases and J by 4 bases, with 15 bases between them. CDR3 DNA: TGCGCCAGCAGCGCCGCGGGGGTAGGCTATGGCTACACCTTC. Its translation: CASSAAGVGYGYTF.

The chain combines TRBV27 with TRBJ2-1, with D perhaps matching TRBD2 (5 bases). CDR3 size: 15 residues. Between the trimmed V and J ends, which lost 0 bases and 4 bases, there was a span of 10 bases. From germline, CDR1 is MNHEY and CDR2 SMNVEV (reference sequence). CDR3 coding DNA: TGTGCCAGCAGTTTATCCCGCGGGCCTTACAATGAGCAGTTCTTC. It translates to CASSLSRGPYNEQFF.

The V call is TRBV12-3 or TRBV12-4, the J call TRBJ2-1; D is perhaps TRBD2 (5 bases). The CDR3 is made up of 13 amino acids. V was clipped by 6 bases and J by 7 bases, with 13 bases between them. In DNA, the CDR3 is TGTGCCAGCAGCCGAACTAGTTTGAATGAGCAGTTCTTC. This encodes CASSRTSLNEQFF.

This clone has a handful of counts. The rearrangement joins TRBV7-9 to TRBJ2-3, with 13 bases fitting TRBD2. Germline CDR1 reads SEHNR; CDR2 reads FQNEAQ (reference sequence). CDR3 length: 19 residues. J gave up 4 bases and V 3 bases, and 13 bases lay outside the gene matches. CDR3 sequence reads: CASSFSLSGTSGVADTQYF. The CDR3 DNA is TGTGCCAGCAGCTTTAGTCTTTCCGGGACTAGCGGGGTAGCAGATACGCAGTATTTT.